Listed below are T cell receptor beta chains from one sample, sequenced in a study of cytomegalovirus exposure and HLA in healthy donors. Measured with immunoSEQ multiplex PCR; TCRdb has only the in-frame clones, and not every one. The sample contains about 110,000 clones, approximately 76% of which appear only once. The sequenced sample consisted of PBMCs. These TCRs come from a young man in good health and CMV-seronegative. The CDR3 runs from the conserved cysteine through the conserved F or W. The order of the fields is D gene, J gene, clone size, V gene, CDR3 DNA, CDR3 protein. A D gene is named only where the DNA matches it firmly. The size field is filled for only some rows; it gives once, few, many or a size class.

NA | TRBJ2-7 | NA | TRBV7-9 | TGTGCCAGCAGCCCCCAGGTAATCTACGAGCAGTACTTC | CASSPQVIYEQYF
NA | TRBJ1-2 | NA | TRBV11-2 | TGTGCCAGCAGCTTAAAGGGGGGGGGAATCAGTGGCTACACCTTC | CASSLKGGGISGYTF
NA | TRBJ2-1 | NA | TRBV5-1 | TGCGCCAGCAGCCAACAGGGTGATGAGCAGTTCTTC | CASSQQGDEQFF
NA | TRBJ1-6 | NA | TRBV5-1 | TGCGCCAGCAGCTTGGGTGCGACGGAGAATTCACCCCTCCACTTT | CASSLGATENSPLHF
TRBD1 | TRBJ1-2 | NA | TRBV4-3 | TGCGCCAGCAGCCAAGGACAGGGGCACGGCTACACCTTC | CASSQGQGHGYTF
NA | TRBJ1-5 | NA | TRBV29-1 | TGCAGCGTGGGACTTGGCGGAGTAAATCAGCCCCAGCATTTT | CSVGLGGVNQPQHF
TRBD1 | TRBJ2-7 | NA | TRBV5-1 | TGCGCCAGCAGCTCGATAGCAGGGGGCCCATACGAGCAGTACTTC | CASSSIAGGPYEQYF
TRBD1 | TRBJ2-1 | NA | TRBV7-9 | TGTGCCAGCAGCTTAGGAACACAGGGGTTAGAGGAGCAGTTCTTC | CASSLGTQGLEEQFF
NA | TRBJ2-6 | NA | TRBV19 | TGTGCCAGTATCGATGGGGGGGCGAGGGGGGCCAACGTCCTGACTTTC | CASIDGGARGANVLTF
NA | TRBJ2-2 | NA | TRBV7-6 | TGTGCCAGCAGCGCCACCTCAGGGCGAAGGGGCACCGGGGAGCTGTTTTTT | CASSATSGRRGTGELFF
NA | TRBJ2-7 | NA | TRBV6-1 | TGTGCCAGCAGACTCCTAGAGGTCTACGAGCAGTACTTC | CASRLLEVYEQYF
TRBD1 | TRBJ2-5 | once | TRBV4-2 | TGTGCCAGCAGCCATGTGGACAGGGAAGAGACCCAGTACTTC | CASSHVDREETQYF
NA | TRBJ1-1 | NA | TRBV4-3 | TGCGCCAGCAGCCAAGAAGTCGCGCGGACTGAAGCTTTCTTT | CASSQEVARTEAFF
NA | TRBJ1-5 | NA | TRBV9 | TGTGCCAGCAGCGTCACGGGAAGTAGCAATCAGCCCCAGCATTTT | CASSVTGSSNQPQHF
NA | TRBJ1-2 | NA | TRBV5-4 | TGTGCCAGCAGCCGGGACACCACGGGCGGCTACACCTTC | CASSRDTTGGYTF
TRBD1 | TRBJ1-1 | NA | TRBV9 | TGTGCCAGCAGCTTCACAGGGGGGATGAACACTGAAGCTTTCTTT | CASSFTGGMNTEAFF
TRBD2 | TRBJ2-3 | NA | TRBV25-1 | TGTGCCAGCAGTGAACTCCAGCGGGGGAGCACAGATACGCAGTATTTT | CASSELQRGSTDTQYF